The clone carrying this T cell receptor (beta chain) was observed a handful of times. Its target is not known. At one of its ends the junction is not consistent with the germline gene, which may arise from a read error. These data originate in a study of T cell repertoires in cytomegalovirus infection. TCRdb analysed the reads with MiXCR anew, one entry per CDR3 protein. Of approximately 910,000 distinct CDR3 sequences in the sample, 30% to 40% are singletons; the top ten hold 11% to 15%. The CDR3 sequence is 22 residues long. The germline gives CDR1 SSHAT, CDR2 FNYEAQ (reference sequence). Specimen: cultured CD8+ T cells from PBMCs, collected from culture after CMV antigen stimulation. The clonotype comes from a human donor in good health (CMV status not recorded). Some clones in this sample may be carry-over from other donors' samples. This sequence joins TRBV7-7 and TRBJ2-2, with D perhaps matching TRBD1 (6 bases). In DNA form, the CDR3 reads TGTGCTAGCAGTACCGACAGGCGGACAACCCAGAGGCAAATCCTAGGACCCGGGGAGCTGTTTTTT. Translating gives CASSTDRRTTQRQILGPGELFF.